These T cell receptor beta chains were read from a single sample in a study of blood T cell repertoires in COVID-19. Clones were sequenced by immunoSEQ multiplex PCR, and TCRdb holds only the in-frame ones, with some missing. The table lists around 68,000 clones, 75% to 90% of them singletons. The sample taken for sequencing was peripheral blood. These receptors all come from a man aged 35-49 years with COVID-19, enrolled during active disease. The CDR3 runs from the conserved cysteine through the conserved F or W. D genes are given only for firm matches. Clone size appears in some rows only: once, few, many, or a class for an expanded clone.

TGCAGTGCTAGTTTGGTCTCTCAGTTACATCAGCCCCAGCATTTT	CSASLVSQLHQPQHF	.	.	TRBJ1-5	TRBV20-1
TGTGCCAGCAGCAGCGGGACTAGCGGTGCCTACGAGCAGTACTTC	CASSSGTSGAYEQYF	few	TRBD2	TRBJ2-7	TRBV3-1/TRBV3-2
TGCGCCAGCAGGCCCCCAGGGACTAGCACAGATACGCAGTATTTT	CASRPPGTSTDTQYF	.	.	TRBJ2-3	TRBV5-1
TGCAGTGTACAGGGTGGAAACACCATATATTTT	CSVQGGNTIYF	.	.	TRBJ1-3	TRBV20-1
TGTGCCAGCAGTTATACAGCAAGCTCTGGAAACACCATATATTTT	CASSYTASSGNTIYF	few	.	TRBJ1-3	TRBV6-5
TGTGCCATCAGTGTAGGGGAGGGCCAAGAGACCCAGTACTTC	CAISVGEGQETQYF	.	TRBD2	TRBJ2-5	TRBV10-3
TGTGCCAGCAGTCACCGGGACTCCCCCTGGAATGAGCAGTTCTTC	CASSHRDSPWNEQFF	.	.	TRBJ2-1	TRBV7-9
TGTGCCAGCAGCTTGGCCGGTGATTATGGCTACACCTTC	CASSLAGDYGYTF	.	.	TRBJ1-2	TRBV5-4
TGTGCCAGCAGCGCACTGGGGACAGGGGTTCGGGAGACCCAGTACTTC	CASSALGTGVRETQYF	.	TRBD1	TRBJ2-5	TRBV7-7
TGTGCCAGCAGTTACTCCGGCGACAGGCCTAACAATGAGCAGTTCTTC	CASSYSGDRPNNEQFF	.	.	TRBJ2-1	TRBV6-5
TGTGCCAGCAGCCCTCATGGGGGCCAGGATAATGAAAAACTGTTTTTT	CASSPHGGQDNEKLFF	.	.	TRBJ1-4	TRBV3-1/TRBV3-2
TGCGCCAGCAGCCCTGCGGGTGGCAATCAGCCCCAGCATTTT	CASSPAGGNQPQHF	few	.	TRBJ1-5	TRBV5-1
TGTGCCAGCAGCGTAACTCAGGGGGCCTACGAGCAGTACTTC	CASSVTQGAYEQYF	.	TRBD1	TRBJ2-7	TRBV7-9
TGTGCCAGCAGTCCTTCCTGGGGTGGGACAGCAACAGATACGCAGTATTTT	CASSPSWGGTATDTQYF	.	TRBD1	TRBJ2-3	TRBV28
TGTGCCTGGAGTGTACCCCCAACAAACACTGAAGCTTTCTTT	CAWSVPPTNTEAFF	.	.	TRBJ1-1	TRBV30
TGCGCCAGCACTCAGGGGAGCTCCTACAATGAGCAGTTCTTC	CASTQGSSYNEQFF	.	.	TRBJ2-1	TRBV5-1
TGTGCCAGCAGTGGAGGGTACGATGAAAAACTGTTTTTT	CASSGGYDEKLFF	once	.	TRBJ1-4	TRBV2
TGCAGCGTGATCGACAGGGGGAGCAATCAGCCCCAGCATTTT	CSVIDRGSNQPQHF	.	TRBD1	TRBJ1-5	TRBV29-1
TGTGCCATCAGCCCACAACTAGCGCTTAACACCGGGGAGCTGTTTTTT	CAISPQLALNTGELFF	few	TRBD2	TRBJ2-2	TRBV10-3
TGTGCCAGTAGTTTGGACAGGGGAGTCGGGGAGCTGTTTTTT	CASSLDRGVGELFF	.	TRBD1	TRBJ2-2	TRBV19
TGTGCCAGCTCACCACCCGGTACTTCTAACTATGGCTACACCTTC	CASSPPGTSNYGYTF	.	.	TRBJ1-2	TRBV18
TGTGCCAGCAGTCGGGACAGCCTCTACGAGCAGTACTTC	CASSRDSLYEQYF	.	TRBD1	TRBJ2-7	TRBV7-6
TGTGCCAGCGCGACAGGGGAAAGGATGAACACTGAAGCTTTCTTT	CASATGERMNTEAFF	few	TRBD1	TRBJ1-1	TRBV4-2
TGTGCCAGCACCCTTGCTTTTGCGGGGCCGAACACCGGGGAGCTGTTTTTT	CASTLAFAGPNTGELFF	.	.	TRBJ2-2	TRBV7-2
TGCAGCGTTAGCGACAGGGGGCTGAGATACGGCTACACCTTC	CSVSDRGLRYGYTF	.	TRBD1	TRBJ1-2	TRBV29-1
TGCGCCAGCAGCTTGGCCAGACTAGCGGGGGGAACAGATACGCAGTATTTT	CASSLARLAGGTDTQYF	.	TRBD2	TRBJ2-3	TRBV5-1
TGTGCCAGCACCCAACAGAACACCGGGGAGCTGTTTTTT	CASTQQNTGELFF	.	.	TRBJ2-2	TRBV27
TGTGCCAGCAGCGTAGGCGGATCCACTTACAATGAGCAGTTCTTC	CASSVGGSTYNEQFF	.	.	TRBJ2-1	TRBV9
TGTGCCAGCAGCTTGGGATTGGCTAGCGGGGGGGAATACAATGAGCAGTTCTTC	CASSLGLASGGEYNEQFF	.	TRBD2	TRBJ2-1	TRBV5-4
TGCGCCAGCAGCCAACCAGGGACAGTTCTTATGAACACTGAAGCTTTCTTT	CASSQPGTVLMNTEAFF	.	TRBD1	TRBJ1-1	TRBV4-1
TGTGCCAGCACGGGGGGCCCGAGCTCTGGGGCCAACGTCCTGACTTTC	CASTGGPSSGANVLTF	once	.	TRBJ2-6	TRBV25-1
TGCAGTGCTAGGGGGACAGGGGGCGAGTTCTTC	CSARGTGGEFF	.	TRBD1	TRBJ2-1	TRBV20-1
TGTGCCAGCAGTCCAAGACACGCGAACACTGAAGCTTTCTTT	CASSPRHANTEAFF	.	.	TRBJ1-1	TRBV28
TGTGCCAGCAGCCAAGGTCGGGGTCTTTCCTACGAGCAGTACTTC	CASSQGRGLSYEQYF	.	.	TRBJ2-7	TRBV14
TGCGCCAGCAGCTCTACAGGGACTAATGAAAAACTGTTTTTT	CASSSTGTNEKLFF	.	.	TRBJ1-4	TRBV5-1
TGTGCCAGCAGGGAGGCCCTAGACAGGAGGAACACCGGGGAGCTGTTTTTT	CASREALDRRNTGELFF	once	.	TRBJ2-2	TRBV28
TGTGCCAGCAGTAACAGGGCTATAGCCTACGAGCAGTACTTC	CASSNRAIAYEQYF	once	.	TRBJ2-7	TRBV6-2/TRBV6-3
TGTGCCAGCAGCCAGGGTAGACTAGCGGATCTAAACACCGGGGAGCTGTTTTTT	CASSQGRLADLNTGELFF	.	TRBD2	TRBJ2-2	TRBV4-2
TGCGCCAGCAGCCAAGATCCTGCTGGGAGATACGAGCAGTTCTTC	CASSQDPAGRYEQFF	.	.	TRBJ2-1	TRBV4-1
TGTGCCAGCAGCTCCCTCCGCAGCCGTAGCGGGGGGGATAATGAGCAGTTCTTC	CASSSLRSRSGGDNEQFF	.	TRBD2	TRBJ2-1	TRBV7-9
TGTGCCAGCAGTGAAATAGGGAGTCAGCCCCAGCATTTT	CASSEIGSQPQHF	.	.	TRBJ1-5	TRBV6-1
TGTGCCAGCAGCAAGCTCGAGACACGAGCCTCCATATATTTT	CASSKLETRASIYF	.	.	TRBJ1-3	TRBV21-1
TGTGCCAGCAGTGTCGGGGGGAAGGATTCACCCCTCCACTTT	CASSVGGKDSPLHF	.	.	TRBJ1-6	TRBV2
TGTGCCAGCAGGATAGAGGACTCCACCGTCGGGACCCAGTACTTC	CASRIEDSTVGTQYF	.	.	TRBJ2-5	TRBV2
TGTGCCAGCTCACCTCAGACAGGGAACACTGAAGCTTTCTTT	CASSPQTGNTEAFF	.	.	TRBJ1-1	TRBV18
TGCAGCGTTGGTGGGTCAGGGAATGAAAAACTGTTTTTT	CSVGGSGNEKLFF	.	.	TRBJ1-4	TRBV29-1
TGCGCCAGCGAACCCGGGACAGGGCTCCCTTTTGGCTACACCTTC	CASEPGTGLPFGYTF	.	TRBD1	TRBJ1-2	TRBV4-1
TGTGCCAGCAGCATTCTACAGGGGGGGAACACTGAAGCTTTCTTT	CASSILQGGNTEAFF	.	TRBD1	TRBJ1-1	TRBV5-4
TGTGCCTGGAGTTTCAGGGCCGATCAGCCCCAGCATTTT	CAWSFRADQPQHF	.	.	TRBJ1-5	TRBV30
TGTGCCAGCAGCCGTGTGGGCGCTCCAAATGAAAAACTGTTTTTT	CASSRVGAPNEKLFF	.	.	TRBJ1-4	TRBV11-2
TGCGCCAGCAGCGGAGCGACAGGGTTCGGCAATGAGCAGTTCTTC	CASSGATGFGNEQFF	.	TRBD1	TRBJ2-1	TRBV5-1
TGCGCCAGCAGCCAGCTAATAGCGGGGGGGCCGGATACGCAGTATTTT	CASSQLIAGGPDTQYF	.	TRBD2	TRBJ2-3	TRBV4-1
TGTGCCAGCAGCAGAGGACTAGCGGGGGTGCAAGAGACCCAGTACTTC	CASSRGLAGVQETQYF	.	TRBD2	TRBJ2-5	TRBV7-7
TGTGCCAGCAGTCCCCGAGGGGACTTGTATAATTCACCCCTCCACTTT	CASSPRGDLYNSPLHF	once	.	TRBJ1-6	TRBV27
TGTGCCAGCAGTTACTCCCCAGGGCCGGACTACGAGCAGTACTTC	CASSYSPGPDYEQYF	.	.	TRBJ2-7	TRBV6-5